One sample yielded the 9 T cell receptor beta chains listed below, sequenced in a study of T cell responses to AZD1222 COVID-19 vaccine. Sequencing used immunoSEQ multiplex PCR; TCRdb keeps in-frame clones, though not all of them. The profile shows 150,000 to 190,000 clones, around 87% of them singletons. The sample here was peripheral blood, taken 28 days after the second AZD1222 dose. Receptor source: an adult who received the AZD1222 COVID-19 vaccine.

This chain joins TRBV5-6 and TRBJ2-2, with D possibly being TRBD1 (6 bases). Germline loops: CDR1 SGHDT, CDR2 YYEEEE. V was pared by 1 base and J by 5 bases, with 9 bases between. The CDR3 is 14 residues long. The CDR3 nucleotides read TGTGCCAGCAGCTTGACAGGGTGGACCGGGGAGCTGTTTTTT. Translation: CASSLTGWTGELFF.

The chain links TRBV2 to TRBJ1-6, with D possibly TRBD1 on 5 matching bases. The ends were cut back, 6 bases at V and 5 bases at J, with 14 bases in the middle. This CDR3 has 15 residues. From germline, CDR1 is SNHLY and CDR2 FYNNEI. DNA for the CDR3: TGTGCCAGCAGACCTGACAGAACTAATAATTCACCCCTCCACTTT. This gives the protein CASRPDRTNNSPLHF.

V and J are TRBV2 and TRBJ1-3; D unclear. From germline, CDR1 is SNHLY and CDR2 FYNNEI. This CDR3 region has 16 residues. V was pared by 3 bases and J by 2 bases, with 14 bases between. CDR3 DNA: TGTGCCAGCAGTGAGTATCGCAGATCGGCTGGAAACACCATATATTTT. This sequence encodes CASSEYRRSAGNTIYF.

The V gene is TRBV5-1, the J gene TRBJ2-6, with 10 bases aligning to TRBD1. Germline trimming cut 5 bases from V and 2 bases from J; bases unmatched to any gene: 4. The CDR3 has 16 amino acids. From germline, CDR1 is SGHRS and CDR2 YFSETQ. The CDR3, as DNA: TGCGCCAGCAGTCAAGGGACAGGGGCTGGGGCCAACGTCCTGACTTTC. Translated: CASSQGTGAGANVLTF.

The rearrangement links TRBV4-1 to TRBJ2-7, with TRBD2 matching over 8 bases. The CDR3 consists of 16 residues. Per the germline V gene, CDR1 is MGHRA and CDR2 is YSYEKL. The junction had 8 bases not matched to a gene; V was cut back by 0 bases and J by 4 bases. CDR3 DNA sequence: TGCGCCAGCAGCCAAGATAGCAGCGGGAGACTGTACGAGCAGTACTTC. As protein: CASSQDSSGRLYEQYF.

The V gene is TRBV5-1, the J gene TRBJ2-5; no firm D call. V was cut by 0 bases and J by 5 bases, with 14 bases left in between. The CDR3 totals 15 residues. Germline lookup yields CDR1 SGHRS and CDR2 YFSETQ. As DNA, the CDR3 is TGCGCCAGCAGCTTGGCCAGGTCAGCTGGGGAGACCCAGTACTTC. It yields the protein CASSLARSAGETQYF.

Only one count was recorded for this clone. The gene calls are TRBV5-1 and TRBJ2-5; 8 bases match TRBD1. The trim removed 7 bases at V and 5 bases at J, leaving 13 bases unmatched. Germline lookup yields CDR1 SGHRS and CDR2 YFSETQ. The CDR3 covers 15 residues. The CDR3 spells CASGKQGAGQETQYF. In nucleotides, the CDR3 is TGCGCCAGCGGAAAGCAGGGGGCCGGGCAGGAGACCCAGTACTTC.

The chain recombines TRBV4-3 with TRBJ2-1; TRBD1 matches at 10 bases. There are 15 residues in the CDR3. Germline assignment: CDR1 LGHNA and CDR2 YSLEER. Unmatched junction bases numbered 3, after V lost 1 base and J lost 6 bases. DNA for the CDR3: TGCGCCAGCAGCCAAGCCGGGACAGGGGTCAATGAGCAGTTCTTC. Its protein is CASSQAGTGVNEQFF.

The chain combines TRBV11-3 with TRBJ2-7; 9 bases match TRBD1. Unmatched junction bases numbered 4, after V lost 2 bases and J lost 5 bases. Germline CDR1 reads SGHNT; CDR2 reads YENEEA. The CDR3 sequence is 14 residues long. CDR3 sequence reads: CASSLRDRADEQYF. CDR3 coding DNA: TGTGCCAGCAGCTTACGGGACAGGGCAGACGAGCAGTACTTC.